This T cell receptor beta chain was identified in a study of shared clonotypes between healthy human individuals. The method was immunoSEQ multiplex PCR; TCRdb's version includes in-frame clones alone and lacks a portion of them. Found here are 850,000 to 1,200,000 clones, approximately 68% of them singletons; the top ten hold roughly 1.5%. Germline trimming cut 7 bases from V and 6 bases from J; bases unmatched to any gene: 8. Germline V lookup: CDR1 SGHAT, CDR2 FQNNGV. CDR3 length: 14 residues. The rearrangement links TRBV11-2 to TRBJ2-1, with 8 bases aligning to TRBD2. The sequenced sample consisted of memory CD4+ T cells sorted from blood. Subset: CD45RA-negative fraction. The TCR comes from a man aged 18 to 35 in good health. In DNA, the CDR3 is TGTGCCAGCACCGACGGGGGGGGCGGCAATGAGCAGTTCTTC. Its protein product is CASTDGGGGNEQFF.